The source of this T cell receptor beta chain is a study of T-cell reconstitution after alpha-beta-depleted transplantation in children. Study-level results: Reportedly, only several hundred clones from non-depleted graft cells drove alpha-beta T-cell counts at about two months. Most T-cell counts and diversity one year after the transplant came from T cells that were newly produced. TCRbeta diversity was high at day 60 in some patients (a result of surviving recipient T cells and thymic progenitors).

Trimming stripped 4 bases from V and 4 bases from J, with 17 bases between. The CDR3 contains 15 residues. Germline V CDR1 and CDR2: SGDLS, YYNGEE. Regarding this clonotype: Its antigen is unidentified.

Library preparation (for TCRbeta) was performed with unique molecular identifiers. TCRdb reprocessed the PCR reads via MiXCR and lists one record per CDR3 protein. This table holds around 960,000 distinct CDR3 sequences, around 30% found once. The sequencing used PBMCs, mostly from graft donor cells, collected 360 days after TCRalphabeta/CD19-depleted stem cell transplant. This sequence joins TRBV9 and TRBJ1-2; no firm D call. The source of this sequence is a boy in the first two years of life who had a stem cell transplant for SCID, so the T cells may come from the graft donor. The CDR3 DNA reads as TGTGCCAGCAGCACCTATACGCGGACGGGCTATGGCTACACCTTC. This sequence encodes CASSTYTRTGYGYTF. The variable domain in full, completed from reference TRBV9 and TRBJ1-2, reads DSGVTQTPKHLITATGQRVTLRCSPRSGDLSVYWYQQSLDQGLQFLIQYYNGEERAKGNILERFSAQQFPDLHSELNLSSLELGDSALYFCASSTYTRTGYGYTFGSGTRLTVV.